This is a list of T cell receptor beta chains from one sample in a study of blood T cell repertoires in COVID-19. Generated by immunoSEQ multiplex PCR, the TCRdb table keeps only in-frame clones and is missing some. Counted here are tens of thousands of clones, roughly 86% occurring once; the ten biggest clones make up 22%. Sequenced material: peripheral blood. The source of these receptors is a woman of 80 years or more in a cohort sampled during active or convalescent COVID-19. CDR3s include the opening cysteine and the closing phenylalanine or tryptophan. The D gene is left open where the match is weak. Not all rows give a size; the values are once, few, many and, for expanded clones, a class.

TRBV19	-	TRBJ1-1	-	TGTGCCAGTAGTGCCAGGGGTGTGGGCACTGAAGCTTTCTTT	CASSARGVGTEAFF
TRBV5-4	TRBD1	TRBJ1-3	-	TGTGCCAGCAGCCTAGACAGGGGGCCTGGAAACACCATATATTTT	CASSLDRGPGNTIYF
TRBV15	TRBD1	TRBJ2-2	-	TGTGCCACCAGCAGAGCGACAGGGCCCAACACCGGGGAGCTGTTTTTT	CATSRATGPNTGELFF
TRBV15	-	TRBJ1-5	once	TGTGCCACCAGCAGAGAACTCGGACAGTCGCATCAGCCCCAGCATTTT	CATSRELGQSHQPQHF
TRBV28	TRBD2	TRBJ2-3	once	TGTGCCAGCAGTACCCCTAGCGGTCGCACAGATACGCAGTATTTT	CASSTPSGRTDTQYF
TRBV24-1	TRBD1	TRBJ2-3	-	TGTGCCACCAGTGATTTGTCAGGGGGCGGTTGGGATACGCAGTATTTT	CATSDLSGGGWDTQYF
TRBV28	-	TRBJ1-1	few	TGTGCCAGCAGGGGGCCCTTGAACACTGAAGCTTTCTTT	CASRGPLNTEAFF
TRBV6-1	-	TRBJ2-7	-	TGTGCCAGCAGTGAACGGTTCGCCGAGCAGTACTTC	CASSERFAEQYF
TRBV5-4	-	TRBJ1-6	-	TGTGCCAGCAGCACCCTCGGCGGAGGCCCCGGTTCACCCCTCCACTTT	CASSTLGGGPGSPLHF
TRBV5-1	-	TRBJ1-6	-	TGCGCCAGCAGCTTGGCAACAGGGTTGTATTCACCCCTCCACTTT	CASSLATGLYSPLHF
TRBV4-1	-	TRBJ1-1	-	TGCGCCAGCAGCCAAGACCGGGGATTGGAGACTGAAGCTTTCTTT	CASSQDRGLETEAFF
TRBV24-1	-	TRBJ1-5	-	TGTGCCACCAGTGACGGGACAAGGCGCGATCAGCCCCAGCATTTT	CATSDGTRRDQPQHF
TRBV3-1/TRBV3-2	-	TRBJ2-3	-	TGTGCCAGCAGCCAAGTCAAACCTAGCGGCACAGATACGCAGTATTTT	CASSQVKPSGTDTQYF
TRBV24-1	-	TRBJ2-5	-	TGTGCCACCAGTGACGCCAGGACTGTAGAGACCCAGTACTTC	CATSDARTVETQYF
TRBV28	TRBD2	TRBJ2-3	-	TGTGCCAGCCCCGGGACTAGCGGACAGTATTTT	CASPGTSGQYF
TRBV7-9	-	TRBJ1-2	-	TGTGCCAGCAGCTTAGCTGCAGGCTATGGCTACACCTTC	CASSLAAGYGYTF
TRBV11-2	TRBD1	TRBJ2-7	once	TGTGCCAGCAGCTTAGATTGGACAGGGGCCTACGAGCAGTACTTC	CASSLDWTGAYEQYF
TRBV2	TRBD2	TRBJ2-2	-	TGTGCCAGCGCGGGACTAGCGGGATATACCGGGGAGCTGTTTTTT	CASAGLAGYTGELFF